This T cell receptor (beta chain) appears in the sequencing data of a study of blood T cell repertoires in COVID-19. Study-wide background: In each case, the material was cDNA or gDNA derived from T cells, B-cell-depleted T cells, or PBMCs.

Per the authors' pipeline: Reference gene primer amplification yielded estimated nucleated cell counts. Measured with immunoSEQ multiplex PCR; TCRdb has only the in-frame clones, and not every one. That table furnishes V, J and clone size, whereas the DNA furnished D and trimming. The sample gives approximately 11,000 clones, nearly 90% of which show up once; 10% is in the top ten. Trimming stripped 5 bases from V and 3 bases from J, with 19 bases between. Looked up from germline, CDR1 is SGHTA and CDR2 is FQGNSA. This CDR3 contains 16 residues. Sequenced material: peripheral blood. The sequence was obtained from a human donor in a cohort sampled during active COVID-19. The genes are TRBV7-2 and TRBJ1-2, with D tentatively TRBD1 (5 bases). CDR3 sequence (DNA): TGTGCCAGCAGCCCGTCGGTTCAGGGAGGGCACTATGGCTACACCTTC. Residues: CASSPSVQGGHYGYTF.